This T cell receptor beta chain was documented in a study of T cell responses to AZD1222 COVID-19 vaccine. This clone was detected only once. Clones were read by immunoSEQ multiplex PCR, and TCRdb kept only the in-frame ones, dropping some. The sample yields 140,000 to 150,000 clones, under 95% seen once. The sequencing here drew on peripheral blood, taken on day 0 of AZD1222 vaccination. The origin of this receptor is an adult in good health.

The CDR3, as DNA: TGTGCCAGCAGCTCATTAAGAACAGCAACTAATGAAAAACTGTTTTTT. It encodes CASSSLRTATNEKLFF. This chain uses TRBV13 with TRBJ1-4, with unresolved D. Germline assignment: CDR1 PRHDT and CDR2 FYEKMQ (reference sequence). The CDR3 loop spans 16 amino acids. V was clipped by 4 bases and J by 0 bases, with 12 bases between them.